This is a list of T cell receptor beta chains from one sample in a study of T cell changes during pregnancy in multiple sclerosis. TCRdb's table, derived via immunoSEQ multiplex PCR, lists solely in-frame clones and lacks some. This sample has roughly 31,000 clones; about 89% occur once, and the top ten carry almost 8%. Here the sequenced sample was CD8+ T cells from peripheral blood mononuclear cells, taken before pregnancy. Receptors originate from a female donor with multiple sclerosis, enrolled in a pregnancy study. Both conserved end residues are part of each CDR3. Each record gives: J gene, clone size, D gene, V gene, CDR3 protein, CDR3 DNA. D genes are given only for firm matches. Only some rows state a clone size, as once, few, many or a class for expanded clones.

>TRBJ1-5|-|-|TRBV30
CAWSVQWGEAQHF
TGTGCCTGGAGTGTACAGTGGGGGGAGGCCCAGCATTTT
>TRBJ1-6|-|TRBD1|TRBV19
CASSTFAGTGGSPLHF
TGTGCCAGTAGTACTTTTGCCGGGACAGGGGGTTCACCCCTCCACTTT
>TRBJ2-2|-|-|TRBV27
CASTPGHGSGELFF
TGTGCCAGCACCCCGGGACACGGCAGCGGGGAGCTGTTTTTT
>TRBJ1-5|-|TRBD1|TRBV6-1
CASSELWTGRNQPQHF
TGTGCCAGCAGTGAATTATGGACAGGTAGGAATCAGCCCCAGCATTTT
>TRBJ1-1|-|TRBD1|TRBV19
CASSIPGQESSEAFF
TGTGCCAGTAGTATTCCGGGACAGGAAAGCTCTGAAGCTTTCTTT
>TRBJ1-5|-|-|TRBV28
CASSWTGVGNQPQHF
TGTGCCAGCAGCTGGACGGGGGTTGGCAATCAGCCCCAGCATTTT
>TRBJ1-1|-|-|TRBV7-9
CASSFPGYNTEAFF
TGTGCCAGCAGCTTTCCAGGGTATAACACTGAAGCTTTCTTT
>TRBJ2-7|-|TRBD1|TRBV15
CATSTNRDRGVEQYF
TGTGCCACCAGCACAAACCGGGACAGAGGTGTCGAGCAGTACTTC
>TRBJ2-2|-|-|TRBV19
CASSPQLTGELFF
TGTGCCAGTAGCCCTCAGTTGACCGGGGAGCTGTTTTTT
>TRBJ1-2|-|-|TRBV27
CASSRGDGYTF
TGTGCCAGCAGCAGAGGTGATGGCTACACCTTC
>TRBJ2-3|-|-|TRBV7-9
CASSGRTLTDTQYF
TGTGCCAGCAGCGGCAGAACCCTCACAGATACGCAGTATTTT
>TRBJ2-7|-|TRBD2|TRBV13
CASSFSGGSYEQYF
TGTGCCAGCAGCTTTAGCGGGGGGTCCTACGAGCAGTACTTC
>TRBJ2-7|-|TRBD2|TRBV5-6
CASSSLAGMAYEQYF
TGTGCCAGCAGCTCCTTAGCGGGGATGGCCTACGAGCAGTACTTC
>TRBJ2-5|-|-|TRBV10-3
CAIRARVGGAQETQYF
TGTGCCATCAGGGCTAGGGTTGGGGGGGCCCAAGAGACCCAGTACTTC
>TRBJ2-3|-|TRBD1|TRBV10-3
CAISESPGQGADTQYF
TGTGCCATCAGTGAGTCGCCGGGACAGGGGGCAGATACGCAGTATTTT
>TRBJ1-1|-|-|TRBV4-2
CASSREVNTEAFF
TGTGCCAGCAGCCGGGAGGTGAACACTGAAGCTTTCTTT
>TRBJ2-3|-|TRBD2|TRBV11-2
CASSYRGGGTDTQYF
TGTGCCAGCAGCTATAGAGGCGGGGGTACAGATACGCAGTATTTT
>TRBJ2-5|-|TRBD2|TRBV6-1
CASSELAGAQETQYF
TGTGCCAGCAGTGAACTAGCGGGGGCCCAAGAGACCCAGTACTTC
>TRBJ1-5|-|TRBD1|TRBV27
CASSPLTGRRLPQHF
TGTGCCAGCAGTCCCCTGACAGGGAGAAGGCTGCCCCAGCATTTT
>TRBJ1-1|-|-|TRBV6-5
CASLSFGEWNTEAFF
TGTGCCAGCCTTTCGTTTGGGGAGTGGAACACTGAAGCTTTCTTT
>TRBJ2-7|-|-|TRBV19
CASSTREKGPYEQYF
TGTGCCAGTAGTACTCGGGAAAAAGGCCCCTACGAGCAGTACTTC
>TRBJ2-3|-|-|TRBV27
CASSFEGAATDTQYF
TGTGCCAGCAGTTTTGAGGGTGCGGCGACAGATACGCAGTATTTT
>TRBJ2-1|-|-|TRBV4-1
CASSQAGGEGNEQFF
TGCGCCAGCAGCCAAGCTGGCGGGGAAGGAAATGAGCAGTTCTTC
>TRBJ1-2|-|-|TRBV4-1
CASSQRGLQGYGYTF
TGCGCCAGCAGCCAGAGGGGACTTCAAGGGTATGGCTACACCTTC
>TRBJ2-3|once|-|TRBV18
CASSPGWESDTQYF
TGTGCCAGCTCACCCGGGTGGGAGTCAGATACGCAGTATTTT
>TRBJ2-7|-|-|TRBV6-1
CASSAGSHEQYF
TGTGCCAGCAGTGCAGGGTCTCACGAGCAGTACTTC
>TRBJ2-7|-|-|TRBV5-4
CASSFGGGLPDEQYF
TGTGCCAGCAGCTTCGGAGGGGGCTTACCGGACGAGCAGTACTTC
>TRBJ2-5|-|TRBD2|TRBV18
CASSPWGGSSETQYF
TGTGCCAGCTCACCATGGGGGGGATCGTCAGAGACCCAGTACTTC
>TRBJ1-1|-|-|TRBV6-5
CASYQDTNTEAFF
TGTGCCAGCTACCAGGACACTAACACTGAAGCTTTCTTT
>TRBJ1-1|-|-|TRBV10-1
CASSESGGTTEAFF
TGCGCCAGCAGTGAGTCGGGGGGTACGACTGAAGCTTTCTTT
>TRBJ1-2|-|-|TRBV9
CASSGTFHTGTGEGYTF
TGTGCCAGCAGCGGGACTTTCCATACCGGGACTGGGGAGGGCTACACCTTC
>TRBJ2-2|-|-|TRBV4-1
CASSQVQRLRGTGELFF
TGCGCCAGCAGCCAAGTCCAGCGCCTAAGGGGCACCGGGGAGCTGTTTTTT
>TRBJ1-3|-|-|TRBV5-6
CASSFSGSRGNTIYF
TGTGCCAGCAGTTTTAGCGGCAGCCGTGGAAACACCATATATTTT
>TRBJ1-5|-|-|TRBV4-1
CASSFRGNQPQHF
TGCGCCAGCAGCTTCCGCGGCAATCAGCCCCAGCATTTT
>TRBJ1-5|-|-|TRBV5-5
CASSLAGGPNQPQHF
TGTGCCAGCAGCTTGGCCGGGGGACCAAATCAGCCCCAGCATTTT
>TRBJ2-1|-|TRBD2|TRBV6-1
CASSGLAGYNEQFF
TGTGCCAGCAGCGGACTAGCGGGGTACAATGAGCAGTTCTTC
>TRBJ2-3|-|TRBD1|TRBV6-4
CASSFTGGTDTQYF
TGTGCCAGCAGTTTTACAGGGGGCACAGATACGCAGTATTTT
>TRBJ2-3|-|-|TRBV2
CASSRIAPSTDTQYF
TGTGCCAGCAGTAGAATAGCGCCCTCCACAGATACGCAGTATTTT
>TRBJ1-3|-|-|TRBV6-5
CASSTTWTDGNTIYF
TGTGCCAGCAGTACCACATGGACAGACGGAAACACCATATATTTT
>TRBJ2-2|-|-|TRBV30
CARQGGNTGELFF
TGTGCCCGACAGGGAGGGAACACCGGGGAGCTGTTTTTT
>TRBJ2-2|medium-sized|TRBD2|TRBV27
CASSFGGGAAGELFF
TGTGCCAGCAGTTTCGGCGGGGGGGCCGCCGGGGAGCTGTTTTTT
>TRBJ1-6|few|-|TRBV25-1
CASRTAHNSPLHF
TGTGCCAGTAGGACAGCCCATAATTCACCCCTCCACTTT
>TRBJ2-4|-|TRBD1|TRBV10-3
CAISERDRVDIQYF
TGTGCCATCAGTGAAAGGGACAGGGTTGACATTCAGTACTTC
>TRBJ2-7|-|-|TRBV28
CASRFGEVSSYEQYF
TGTGCCAGCAGATTCGGGGAGGTGAGCTCCTACGAGCAGTACTTC
>TRBJ2-1|-|-|TRBV5-6
CASSLTTLGQFF
TGTGCCAGCAGCTTGACTACACTGGGGCAGTTCTTC
>TRBJ2-1|once|-|TRBV13
CASSTFATRDTLKYNEQFF
TGTGCCAGCAGCACTTTTGCAACCCGGGACACTCTCAAGTACAATGAGCAGTTCTTC